These 21 T cell receptor beta chains came from one sample sequenced in a study of OX40 agonist ivuxolimab in advanced cancers. Generated by immunoSEQ multiplex PCR, the TCRdb table keeps only in-frame clones and is missing some. The sample lists fewer than 80,000 clones; approximately 90% were seen once. This specimen consisted of CD4+ or CD8+ T cells sorted from blood, obtained in a trial of the OX40 agonist ivuxolimab. These receptors were taken from an adult with an advanced solid tumor such as melanoma, head and neck, liver or kidney cancer.

The V gene is TRBV7-8, the J gene TRBJ2-7; 12 nucleotides agree with TRBD1. Looked up from germline, CDR1 is SGHVS and CDR2 is FQNEAQ. The CDR3 has 14 residues. Trimming took 7 bases from V and 9 from J; bases not matched to a gene: 10. As DNA, the CDR3 is TGTGCCAGCACCACCGGGACAGGGGGCCTTCCGCAGTACTTC. As protein: CASTTGTGGLPQYF.

This clone was counted a single time. The rearrangement joins TRBV19 to TRBJ2-3; TRBD1 aligns across 9 bases. The CDR3 runs to 15 residues. The germline gives CDR1 LNHDA, CDR2 SQIVND (reference sequence). V lost 6 bases to trimming and J lost 3 bases; unmatched junction nucleotides: 7. DNA for the CDR3: TGTGCCAGTAGGTTCGACAGGGGGAGTACAGATACGCAGTATTTT. This translates into CASRFDRGSTDTQYF.

This clone was counted once. This chain links TRBV14 with TRBJ2-3, with D hard to call. Germline V gene lookup returns CDR1 SGHDN and CDR2 FVKESK. CDR3 length: 15 amino acids. The V end lost 2 bases, the J end lost 4 bases, and 13 bases lay between the germline ends. CDR3 amino acids: CASSQLSRSSDTQYF. The DNA of the CDR3 is TGTGCCAGCAGCCAACTGAGTCGCTCATCAGATACGCAGTATTTT.

This clone occurred once. This chain joins TRBV18 and TRBJ2-7; 7 nucleotides agree with TRBD1. This CDR3 has 15 residues. After removal of 3 bases from V and 7 bases from J, the junction contained 12 bases not matched to a gene. Germline loops: CDR1 KGHSH, CDR2 LQKENI. The CDR3 spells CASSPTGVKSEEQYF. CDR3 bases: TGTGCCAGCTCACCTACAGGGGTTAAATCGGAGGAGCAGTACTTC.

Only a few counts were recorded for this clone. This chain connects TRBV18 to TRBJ1-1; D is uncertain. V dropped 2 bases and J dropped 0 bases, with 13 bases sitting between them. The CDR3 is 16 amino acids. Germline CDR1 reads KGHSH; CDR2 reads LQKENI. The CDR3 spells CASSPGIGRMNTEAFF. As DNA, the CDR3 is TGTGCCAGCTCACCAGGGATAGGACGGATGAACACTGAAGCTTTCTTT.

This clone was counted once. This chain joins TRBV5-1 and TRBJ1-1; D possibly corresponds to TRBD1 (5 bases). Trimming removed 3 bases at V and 7 bases at J, with 13 bases between. Germline-derived CDR1 and CDR2 are SGHRS and YFSETQ. The CDR3 runs to 13 residues. DNA of the CDR3: TGCGCCAGCAGCTCGCTAATCGGGGGTGAAGCTTTCTTT. The encoded protein is CASSSLIGGEAFF.

Notes on this clone: The same CDR3 arises from other DNA sequences in this sample as well. The chain couples TRBV18 to TRBJ1-1, with 9 bases matching TRBD1. This CDR3 comprises 13 residues. The V and J ends lost 4 bases and 3 bases, in that order; junction bases with no gene match: 0. CDR1 is KGHSH and CDR2 is LQKENI in the germline V gene. CDR3 loop: CASSRQGDTEAFF. CDR3 nucleotide sequence: TGTGCCAGCTCACGACAGGGGGACACTGAAGCTTTCTTT. The whole variable domain, remainder taken from reference TRBV18 and TRBJ1-1, is NAGVMQNPRHLVRRRGQEARLRCSPMKGHSHVYWYRQLPEEGLKFMVYLQKENIIDESGMPKERFSAEFPKEGPSILRIQQVVRGDSAAYFCASSRQGDTEAFFGQGTRLTVV.

About this clone itself: A junction end diverges from the germline sequence, so it may reflect a read error. V usage is TRBV11-1 and J usage is TRBJ2-3, with 7 bases identical to TRBD1. The CDR3 has 12 amino acids. The germline V gene encodes CDR1 SGHAT and CDR2 FQDESV (reference sequence). The CDR3 DNA reads TGTGCCAGCAGTAACCGAGGGGGCCGCGCGGATTTT. It encodes CASSNRGGRADF.

The chain has TRBV7-9 and TRBJ2-5; TRBD2 might be the D (5 bases). V shed 0 bases and J shed 5 bases, with 10 bases lying between them. CDR3 length: 14 amino acids. Germline V gives CDR1 SEHNR, CDR2 FQNEAQ (reference sequence). In nucleotides, the CDR3 is TGTGCCAGCAGCTTAGCCGGGCAGCGGGAGACCCAGTACTTC. This sequence encodes CASSLAGQRETQYF.

A word on this clone: The limits of the CDR3 on the DNA are not certain, so only TCRdb's listed CDR3 is given. The chain combines TRBV6-4 with TRBJ1-1. In germline, CDR1 is MRHNA, CDR2 SNTAGT. The CDR3 comprises 13 residues, both ends counted. The CDR3 loop is CASSTSRNTEAFF.

The chain employs TRBV6-1 and TRBJ2-7; 8 bases fit TRBD1. The CDR3 loop spans 15 amino acids. Germline trimming cut 8 bases from V and 2 bases from J; bases unmatched to any gene: 11. The germline gives CDR1 MNHNS, CDR2 SASEGT. Written as DNA, the CDR3 is TGTGCCAGCCACGGACAGGGTTCGGTCACCTACGAGCAGTACTTC. It codes for CASHGQGSVTYEQYF.

The V gene is TRBV7-8, the J gene TRBJ2-2; 10 nucleotides agree with TRBD2. Germline values: CDR1 SGHVS, CDR2 FQNEAQ. The CDR3 covers 14 residues. Losses at the gene ends were 5 bases for V and 5 bases for J; bases not matched to a gene: 2. As DNA, the CDR3 is TGTGCCAGCAGCAATAGCGGGGGGACCGGGGAGCTGTTTTTT. Translating it yields CASSNSGGTGELFF.

The rearrangement joins TRBV7-9 to TRBJ1-2; 7 nucleotides match TRBD1. CDR3 length: 12 residues. Unmatched junction bases numbered 3, after V lost 7 bases and J lost 4 bases. The germline gives CDR1 SEHNR, CDR2 FQNEAQ (reference sequence). In DNA, the CDR3 is TGTGCCAGCACCGCAGGGGGCTATGGCTACACCTTC. Its translation is CASTAGGYGYTF.

The chain recombines TRBV7-9 with TRBJ2-2; 13 nucleotides match TRBD2. Germline assignment: CDR1 SEHNR and CDR2 FQNEAQ (reference sequence). The CDR3 is made up of 17 amino acids. The V gene end was trimmed by 5 bases and the J gene end by 4 bases; junction bases not matched to a gene: 7. The CDR3 DNA reads as TGTGCCAGCAGCCCGCGGACTAGCGGGGGTGTCACCGGGGAGCTGTTTTTT. Protein product: CASSPRTSGGVTGELFF.

For the CDR3, the DNA is TGCAGCGTTGAAGAGTTCTACGAGCAGTACTTC. It codes for CSVEEFYEQYF. V gene TRBV29-1 combines with J gene TRBJ2-7; D gene uncertain. Germline lookup yields CDR1 SQVTM and CDR2 ANQGSEA. The V gene lost 0 bases and the J gene lost 3 bases, with 3 bases spanning the gap. CDR3 length: 11 amino acids.

This chain joins TRBV15 and TRBJ1-1, with D possibly being TRBD1 (5 bases). CDR3 length: 18 amino acids. V was shortened by 4 bases and J by 7 bases, with 28 bases between the two germline ends. Germline lookup yields CDR1 LNHNV and CDR2 YYDKDF (reference sequence). CDR3 bases: TGTGCCACCAGCACCCTTAAGGGGCGGGGCGCCCGTCTTTATGAAGCTTTCTTT. It codes for CATSTLKGRGARLYEAFF. The variable domain in full, with the rest retrieved from reference TRBV15 and TRBJ1-1, is DAMVIQNPRYQVTQFGKPVTLSCSQTLNHNVMYWYQQKSSQAPKLLFHYYDKDFNNEADTPDNFQSRRPNTSFCFLDIRSPGLGDTAMYLCATSTLKGRGARLYEAFFGQGTRLTVV.

This clone was detected a few times. The V call is TRBV2, the J call TRBJ1-5, with D unclear. Germline V CDR1 and CDR2: SNHLY, FYNNEI. Trimming took off 2 bases at V and 3 bases at J, with 14 bases between the two ends. The CDR3 has 16 residues. The CDR3 DNA reads TGTGCCAGCAGTGAATACGGAACCAGAGTCAATCAGCCCCAGCATTTT. It codes for CASSEYGTRVNQPQHF.

This chain uses TRBV25-1 with TRBJ2-7; tentatively, D is TRBD2 (6 bases). Germline CDR1 and CDR2: MGHDK and SYGVNS. This CDR3 has 12 amino acids. The V end was cut by 4 bases, the J end by 7 bases, with 11 bases between. The CDR3 reads CASSAGVGEQYF. The CDR3, as DNA: TGTGCCAGCAGTGCGGGGGTAGGGGAGCAGTACTTC.

The chain joins TRBV6-1 to TRBJ1-2; D is perhaps TRBD1 (6 bases). This CDR3 is built from 15 residues. Germline V gene lookup returns CDR1 MNHNS and CDR2 SASEGT. V was trimmed by 7 bases and J by 8 bases, leaving 23 bases between them. CDR3 in amino acids: CASILLTGTTNGYTF. The CDR3 DNA sequence: TGTGCCAGCATCCTTCTCACAGGGACGACTAACGGCTACACCTTC.

The gene calls are TRBV6-1 and TRBJ1-2, with D maybe TRBD1 (5 bases). V lost 4 bases and J 1 base, leaving 10 bases between the germline ends. Germline assignment: CDR1 MNHNS and CDR2 SASEGT. This CDR3 region has 14 residues. Written as DNA, the CDR3 is TGTGCCAGCAGTGCCGGGACGTATAACTATGGCTACACCTTC. This codes for CASSAGTYNYGYTF.

The chain is built from TRBV6-6 and TRBJ1-2, with 10 bases identical to TRBD1. CDR3 size: 14 residues. Trimming took 5 bases from V and 4 from J; bases not matched to a gene: 4. In germline, CDR1 is MNHNY, CDR2 SVGAGI (reference sequence). The CDR3 DNA reads as TGTGCCAGCAGTAATGGACAGGGGGTCTATGGCTACACCTTC. As protein: CASSNGQGVYGYTF.